The 16 T cell receptor beta chains below were found in one sample sequenced in a study of T cell changes during pregnancy in multiple sclerosis. The table came from immunoSEQ multiplex PCR; TCRdb's copy has only in-frame clones and leaves some out. Of under 40,000 clones in the sample, around 93% were seen once. The sequences come from CD8+ T cells from peripheral blood mononuclear cells, collected before pregnancy. Receptor source: a female donor with multiple sclerosis, enrolled in a pregnancy study.

The rearrangement joins TRBV7-9 to TRBJ2-5; 9 bases match TRBD1. The J call may be incorrect, as the DNA end agrees better with TRBJ2-7. CDR1 is SEHNR, CDR2 FQNEAQ, per germline (reference sequence). This CDR3 has 15 amino acids. The CDR3 is CASSGGQGRSYEQYF. The CDR3 nucleotides are TGTGCCAGCAGCGGAGGACAGGGGAGATCCTACGAGCAGTACTTC.

The chain is built from TRBV4-2 and TRBJ2-3; 11 bases match TRBD2. Per the germline V gene, CDR1 is LGHNA and CDR2 is YNFKEQ. V lost 4 bases, J lost 0 bases, and 6 bases stayed unmatched. The CDR3 has 17 amino acids. The CDR3 region has the DNA TGTGCCAGCAGCCCCAAACTAGCGGGAGCGAGCACAGATACGCAGTATTTT. Translation gives CASSPKLAGASTDTQYF.

The chain joins TRBV7-6 to TRBJ1-1, with TRBD1 as a possible D gene (5 bases). The V and J ends lost 5 bases and 0 bases respectively, with 10 bases between them. The CDR3 totals 14 residues. Germline V gene data show CDR1 as SGHVS and CDR2 as FNYEAQ. Here the CDR3 reads CASSPTEMNTEAFF. CDR3 nucleotides: TGTGCCAGCAGCCCGACAGAGATGAACACTGAAGCTTTCTTT.

The chain couples TRBV2 to TRBJ2-7; 7 bases map to TRBD2. This CDR3 spans 12 amino acids. The germline CDR1 and CDR2 sequences are SNHLY and FYNNEI. J was trimmed by 4 bases and V by 7 bases; bases with no gene match: 4. The CDR3 DNA sequence: TGTGCCAGCAAGGCGGGGGTTTACGAGCAGTACTTC. Translating gives CASKAGVYEQYF. The variable domain in full, with the rest retrieved from reference TRBV2 and TRBJ2-7, is EPEVTQTPSHQVTQMGQEVILRCVPISNHLYFYWYRQILGQKVEFLVSFYNNEISEKSEIFDDQFSVERPDGSNFTLKIRSTKLEDSAMYFCASKAGVYEQYFGPGTRLTVT.

V and J are TRBV7-9 and TRBJ2-7; TRBD2 is a possible D gene (5 bases). The germline V gene has CDR1 SEHNR and CDR2 FQNEAQ (reference sequence). The ends were cut back, 4 bases at V and 5 bases at J, with 15 bases in the middle. The CDR3 is 14 residues long. The CDR3 coding sequence is TGTGCCAGCAGCTCACTGGGGAGAGTGGACGAGCAGTACTTC. This gives the protein CASSSLGRVDEQYF.

The DNA for the CDR3 is TGTGCCAGCAGCCCCTATCCCCTAACTATCTCCACAGATACGCAGTATTTT. As protein: CASSPYPLTISTDTQYF. This chain uses TRBV7-8 with TRBJ2-3, with no clear D. The CDR3 runs to 17 residues. The V end lost 5 bases, the J end lost 2 bases, and 20 bases lay between the germline ends. Germline-derived CDR1 and CDR2 are SGHVS and FQNEAQ.

The chain combines TRBV9 with TRBJ2-7; D unclear. Germline CDR1 and CDR2: SGDLS and YYNGEE. V was clipped by 2 bases and J by 2 bases, with 11 bases between them. CDR3 length equals 14 residues. The CDR3 bases are TGTGCCAGCAGCGTGGGTGGCGGCCCCTACGAGCAGTACTTC. Its protein is CASSVGGGPYEQYF.

V and J are TRBV9 and TRBJ1-2; tentatively, D is TRBD1 (6 bases). The CDR3 totals 14 residues. The germline gives CDR1 SGDLS, CDR2 YYNGEE. The V end was cut by 2 bases, the J end by 1 base, with 9 bases between. CDR3 protein: CASSVQGHNYGYTF. The CDR3 DNA sequence: TGTGCCAGCAGCGTCCAGGGGCATAACTATGGCTACACCTTC.

This clone came up once. The chain combines TRBV2 with TRBJ1-1; a possible D gene is TRBD1 (5 bases). The CDR3 extends over 14 amino acids. V was clipped by 4 bases and J by 4 bases, with 13 bases between them. Germline-derived CDR1 and CDR2 are SNHLY and FYNNEI. The CDR3 loop reads CASSGRGKGTEAFF. CDR3 sequence (DNA): TGTGCCAGCAGTGGGCGGGGGAAGGGCACTGAAGCTTTCTTT.

This rearrangement joins TRBV6-4 to TRBJ1-1, with no clear D. Germline V gives CDR1 MRHNA, CDR2 SNTAGT. V was shortened by 5 bases and J by 1 base, with 11 bases between the two germline ends. There are 14 residues in the CDR3. Here the CDR3 reads CASSKESGNTEAFF. The CDR3 DNA follows: TGTGCCAGCAGTAAGGAGTCGGGGAACACTGAAGCTTTCTTT.

The V call is TRBV29-1, the J call TRBJ2-7; 7 positions agree with TRBD2. CDR3 size: 12 residues. CDR1 is SQVTM, CDR2 ANQGSEA, per germline. J was trimmed by 5 bases and V by 6 bases; bases with no gene match: 7. In DNA, the CDR3 is TGCAGCGTGGCGGGAGCTTACCACGAGCAGTACTTC. The encoded protein is CSVAGAYHEQYF.

The chain combines TRBV4-1 with TRBJ2-7; D might be TRBD2 (5 bases). The CDR3 runs to 13 residues. V was trimmed by 3 bases and J by 2 bases, leaving 8 bases between them. CDR1 MGHRA and CDR2 YSYEKL come from the germline V gene. The CDR3 region is CASSHGEAYEQYF. CDR3 DNA sequence: TGCGCCAGCAGCCACGGGGAAGCCTACGAGCAGTACTTC.

V and J are TRBV2 and TRBJ2-6, with D maybe TRBD2 (5 bases). The V end was cut by 2 bases, the J end by 0 bases, with 8 bases between. The CDR3 has 16 amino acids. Germline V lookup: CDR1 SNHLY, CDR2 FYNNEI. CDR3 sequence reads: CASSENGVSGANVLTF. CDR3 bases: TGTGCCAGCAGTGAAAACGGGGTCTCTGGGGCCAACGTCCTGACTTTC.

The V gene is TRBV6-4, the J gene TRBJ2-7; D is possibly TRBD1 (5 bases). V was clipped by 0 bases and J by 3 bases, with 18 bases between them. The germline gives CDR1 MRHNA, CDR2 SNTAGT. The CDR3 covers 17 residues. This CDR3 reads CASSDSVGRKTDYEQYF. For the CDR3, the DNA is TGTGCCAGCAGTGACTCCGTAGGCCGAAAGACAGACTACGAGCAGTACTTC.

The chain has TRBV10-2 and TRBJ2-2, with a possible D match to TRBD2 (5 bases). CDR1 and CDR2 from the germline V gene are WSHSY and SAAADI. This CDR3 has 14 residues. Trimming cost V 7 bases and J 1 base, with 10 bases left between them. CDR3 nucleotides: TGCGCCAGCATGGGCGGGTTGAACACCGGGGAGCTGTTTTTT. This encodes CASMGGLNTGELFF.

J is TRBJ1-3 and V is TRBV6-1; no clear D gene. The V gene's germline CDR1 is MNHNS and CDR2 SASEGT. The CDR3 consists of 16 residues. V was trimmed by 2 bases and J by 0 bases, leaving 11 bases between them. The CDR3 loop is CASSESRGSSGNTIYF. CDR3 DNA sequence: TGTGCCAGCAGTGAAAGTCGTGGCAGCTCTGGAAACACCATATATTTT.